These 18 T cell receptor beta chains were all obtained from the same sample, sequenced in a study of T cell clonotyping in hematopoietic cell transplantation. Assay used: immunoSEQ multiplex PCR; TCRdb lists only in-frame clones, some missing. The sample contains about 7,200 clones, about 88% of which appear only once. Sequencing used PBMCs, obtained 30 days after allogeneic stem cell transplant. All receptors derive from a female patient aged 45-65 years who had an allogeneic stem cell transplant from an unrelated donor, so the T cells may come from the graft donor. Some clones in this sample may be carry-over from other donors' samples.

The rearrangement joins TRBV28 to TRBJ2-7; D is possibly TRBD2 (5 bases). Trimming shortened V by 4 bases and J by 0 bases, and 16 bases separated the two germline ends. The CDR3 sequence is 16 residues long. Germline assignment: CDR1 MDHEN and CDR2 SYDVKM. CDR3: CASSSGLYRSSYEQYV. In DNA, the CDR3 is TGTGCCAGCAGTTCTGGACTGTACCGTAGCTCCTACGAGCAGTACGTC.

This chain connects TRBV7-9 to TRBJ2-7; D is undetermined. CDR1 and CDR2 (germline): SEHNR, FQNEAQ (reference sequence). V lost 1 base, J lost 5 bases, and 6 bases lay in between. CDR3 length: 12 residues. The CDR3 DNA reads as TGTGCCAGCAGCTTAGGTCAGAACGAGCAGTACTTC. Its translation is CASSLGQNEQYF.

The genes are TRBV30 and TRBJ1-4, with D unclear. The CDR3 consists of 13 residues. The V end was cut by 5 bases, the J end by 8 bases, with 15 bases between. The germline V gene encodes CDR1 GTSNPN and CDR2 SVGIG (reference sequence). DNA of the CDR3: TGTGCCTGGGGCGGGAATTCCGGGGAAAAACTGTTTTTT. This encodes CAWGGNSGEKLFF.

The chain joins TRBV7-7 to TRBJ2-5; D gene unclear. The CDR3 runs to 13 residues. V gave up 1 base and J gave up 3 bases, with 6 bases separating them. The germline V gene encodes CDR1 SSHAT and CDR2 FNYEAQ (reference sequence). CDR3 coding DNA: TGTGCCAGCAGCTTAGGTGCGGAAGAGACCCAGTACTTC. It encodes CASSLGAEETQYF.

The chain couples TRBV2 to TRBJ2-1, with 12 nucleotides matching TRBD2. Germline V CDR1 and CDR2: SNHLY, FYNNEI. CDR3 length: 17 residues. The V and J ends lost 3 bases and 5 bases, in that order; junction bases with no gene match: 8. CDR3 nucleotides: TGTGCCAGCAGTGACCCTGCCCTAGCGGGAGGGGACAATGAGCAGTTCTTC. It encodes CASSDPALAGGDNEQFF.

The chain employs TRBV4-1 and TRBJ1-2; TRBD1 matches at 9 bases. This CDR3 spans 15 amino acids. The ends lost 2 bases at V and 8 bases at J; junction bases unmatched: 9. Germline lookup yields CDR1 MGHRA and CDR2 YSYEKL. As DNA, the CDR3 is TGCGCCAGCAGCCAACCGACAGGGGGATCTCGGGGCTACACCTTC. It translates to CASSQPTGGSRGYTF.

The rearrangement joins TRBV5-1 to TRBJ1-4; D is possibly TRBD1 (5 bases). Between the trimmed V and J ends, which lost 0 bases and 7 bases, there was a span of 13 bases. This CDR3 contains 15 residues. Germline V gene data show CDR1 as SGHRS and CDR2 as YFSETQ. The DNA of the CDR3 is TGCGCCAGCAGCTTGGGTACAGCGAGGGGTGAAAAACTGTTTTTT. This encodes CASSLGTARGEKLFF.

The V and J genes are TRBV4-1 and TRBJ1-2, with a possible D match to TRBD1 (6 bases). In germline, CDR1 is MGHRA, CDR2 YSYEKL. The CDR3 is 15 residues long. The V end lost 4 bases, the J end lost 3 bases, and 15 bases lay between the germline ends. CDR3 sequence reads: CASSPTPGGHYGYTF. The CDR3 DNA reads as TGCGCCAGCAGCCCCACCCCGGGGGGGCACTATGGCTACACCTTC.

The V call is TRBV11-3, the J call TRBJ2-7, with D possibly being TRBD2 (6 bases). Germline CDR1 is SGHNT and CDR2 is YENEEA. The CDR3 contains 15 residues. Deletions cut 1 base from V and 0 bases from J, with 10 bases between. The CDR3 loop reads CASSLVVTSSYEQYF. The CDR3 DNA follows: TGTGCCAGCAGCTTAGTCGTGACTAGCTCCTACGAGCAGTACTTC. Looking up the rest from reference TRBV11-3 and TRBJ2-7 gives the full variable domain: EAGVVQSPRYKIIEKKQPVAFWCNPISGHNTLYWYLQNLGQGPELLIRYENEEAVDDSQLPKDRFSAERLKGVDSTLKIQPAELGDSAVYLCASSLVVTSSYEQYFGPGTRLTVT.

The V gene is TRBV27, the J gene TRBJ1-1; D call uncertain. Trimming removed 5 bases from V and 4 bases from J, with 11 bases in between. CDR3 length equals 13 residues. Germline V lookup: CDR1 MNHEY, CDR2 SMNVEV (reference sequence). The CDR3 bases are TGTGCCAGCAGTCTAACCTTGGGCACTGAAGCTTTCTTT. Translated: CASSLTLGTEAFF.

For this clone: In the same sample, other DNA sequences code for this CDR3. This chain uses TRBV27 with TRBJ2-2, with D perhaps assigned TRBD1 or TRBD2 (5 bases each). There are 14 residues in the CDR3. CDR1 is MNHEY, CDR2 SMNVEV, per germline (reference sequence). V lost 6 bases and J lost 4, with 12 bases in between. The CDR3 reads CASRAGTPTGELFF. DNA of the CDR3: TGTGCCAGCAGGGCCGGGACGCCCACCGGGGAGCTGTTTTTT.

J is TRBJ2-5 and V is TRBV5-1; 11 bases are a match to TRBD1. V lost 3 bases to trimming and J lost 5 bases; unmatched junction nucleotides: 6. Germline-derived CDR1 and CDR2 are SGHRS and YFSETQ. The CDR3 covers 15 residues. CDR3 sequence (DNA): TGCGCCAGCAGCTCGGACAGGGGGCAGGGGGAGACCCAGTACTTC. Translated: CASSSDRGQGETQYF.

V usage is TRBV7-2 and J usage is TRBJ2-3; 9 bases line up with TRBD2. The CDR3 length is 15 residues. Germline V gene sequence: CDR1 SGHTA, CDR2 FQGNSA. Trimming cost V 2 bases and J 6 bases; bases outside gene matches: 6. DNA of the CDR3: TGTGCCAGCAGCTTATCTAGCGGGAAATCCGATACGCAGTATTTT. This gives the protein CASSLSSGKSDTQYF. Full variable domain (outside the CDR3, taken from reference TRBV7-2 and TRBJ2-3): GAGVSQSPSNKVTEKGKDVELRCDPISGHTALYWYRQSLGQGLEFLIYFQGNSAPDKSGLPSDRFSAERTGGSVSTLTIQRTQQEDSAVYLCASSLSSGKSDTQYFGPGTRLTVL.

V usage is TRBV5-4 and J usage is TRBJ1-1; 7 bases agree with TRBD1. The germline V gene has CDR1 SGHNT and CDR2 YYREEE (reference sequence). This CDR3 comprises 15 residues. V lost 3 bases to trimming and J lost 3 bases; unmatched junction nucleotides: 8. As DNA, the CDR3 is TGTGCCAGCAGCTCAACGGACAGGTCCTACACTGAAGCTTTCTTT. Protein product: CASSSTDRSYTEAFF.

This clone was observed a single time. The chain couples TRBV13 to TRBJ2-5, with TRBD2 identical over 8 bases. V shed 4 bases and J 2 bases; nucleotides not matched to a gene: 9. This CDR3 comprises 16 residues. Germline V CDR1 and CDR2: PRHDT, FYEKMQ (reference sequence). The CDR3: CASSSQRGYEQETQYF. DNA for the CDR3: TGTGCCAGCAGCTCGCAGCGGGGGTACGAACAAGAGACCCAGTACTTC.

The rearrangement uses TRBV5-1 and TRBJ1-2; TRBD1 might be the D (5 bases). Germline loops: CDR1 SGHRS, CDR2 YFSETQ. Trimming cost V 3 bases and J 5 bases, with 14 bases left between them. This CDR3 spans 14 amino acids. The CDR3 region is CASSWDPTMYGYTF. In DNA, the CDR3 is TGCGCCAGCAGCTGGGACCCGACAATGTATGGCTACACCTTC. Combining the CDR3 with reference TRBV5-1 and TRBJ1-2 gives the whole variable domain KAGVTQTPRYLIKTRGQQVTLSCSPISGHRSVSWYQQTPGQGLQFLFEYFSETQRNKGNFPGRFSGRQFSNSRSEMNVSTLELGDSALYLCASSWDPTMYGYTFGSGTRLTVV.

The chain uses TRBV10-3 and TRBJ1-2; D is unclear. Trimming took 11 bases from V and 6 from J, leaving 13 bases between them. The germline V gene has CDR1 ENHRY and CDR2 SYGVKD. The CDR3 loop spans 11 amino acids. The CDR3 region is CAGLPFDGYTF. CDR3 DNA sequence: TGTGCCGGCCTTCCCTTCGATGGCTACACCTTC.

This sequence joins TRBV4-3 and TRBJ1-1; D is undetermined. V dropped 5 bases and J dropped 6 bases, with 19 bases sitting between them. The CDR3 length is 15 residues. Germline loops: CDR1 LGHNA, CDR2 YSLEER. CDR3 protein: CASSSHLMEKAEAFF. In DNA form, the CDR3 reads TGCGCCAGCAGCTCCCACCTAATGGAAAAGGCTGAAGCTTTCTTT.